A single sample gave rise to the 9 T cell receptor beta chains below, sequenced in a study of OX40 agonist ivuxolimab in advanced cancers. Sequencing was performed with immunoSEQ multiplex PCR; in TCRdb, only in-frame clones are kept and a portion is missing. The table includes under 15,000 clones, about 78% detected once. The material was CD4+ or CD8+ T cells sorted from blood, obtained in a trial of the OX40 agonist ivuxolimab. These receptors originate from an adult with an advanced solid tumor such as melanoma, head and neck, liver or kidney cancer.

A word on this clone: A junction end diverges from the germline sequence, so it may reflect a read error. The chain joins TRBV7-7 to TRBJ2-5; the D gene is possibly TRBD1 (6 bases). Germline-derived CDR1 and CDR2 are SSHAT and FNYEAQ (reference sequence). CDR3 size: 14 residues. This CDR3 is CASSTDRFQENQYF. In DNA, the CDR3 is TGTGCCAGCAGCACAGACAGGTTCCAAGAGAACCAGTACTTC. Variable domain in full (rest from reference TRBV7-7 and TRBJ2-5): GAGVSQSPRYKVTKRGQDVTLRCDPISSHATLYWYQQALGQGPEFLTYFNYEAQPDKSGLPSDRFSAERPEGSISTLTIQRTEQRDSAMYRCASSTDRFQENQYFGPGTRLLVL.

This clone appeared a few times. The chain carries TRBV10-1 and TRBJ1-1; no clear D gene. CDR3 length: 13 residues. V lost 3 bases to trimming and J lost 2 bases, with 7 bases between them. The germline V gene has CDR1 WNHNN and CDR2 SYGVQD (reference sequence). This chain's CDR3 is CASSDEHNTEAFF. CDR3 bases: TGCGCCAGCAGTGATGAACACAACACTGAAGCTTTCTTT.

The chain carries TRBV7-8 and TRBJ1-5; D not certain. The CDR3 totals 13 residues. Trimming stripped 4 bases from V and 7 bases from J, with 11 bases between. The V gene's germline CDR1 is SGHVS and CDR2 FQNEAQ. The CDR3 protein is CASSSKHKQPQHF. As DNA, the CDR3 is TGTGCCAGCAGCTCCAAACACAAACAGCCCCAGCATTTT.

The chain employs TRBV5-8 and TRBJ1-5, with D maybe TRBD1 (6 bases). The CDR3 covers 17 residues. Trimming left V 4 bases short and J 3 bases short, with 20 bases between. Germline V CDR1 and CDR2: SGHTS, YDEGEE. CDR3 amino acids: CASSPRGSRQYNQPQHF. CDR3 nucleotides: TGTGCCAGCAGCCCCAGGGGCAGCCGCCAATACAATCAGCCCCAGCATTTT.

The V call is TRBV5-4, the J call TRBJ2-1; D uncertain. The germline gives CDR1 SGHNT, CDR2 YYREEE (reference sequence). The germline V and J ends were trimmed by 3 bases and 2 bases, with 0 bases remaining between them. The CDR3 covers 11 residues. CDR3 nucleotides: TGTGCCAGCAGCTCCTACAATGAGCAGTTCTTC. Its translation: CASSSYNEQFF.

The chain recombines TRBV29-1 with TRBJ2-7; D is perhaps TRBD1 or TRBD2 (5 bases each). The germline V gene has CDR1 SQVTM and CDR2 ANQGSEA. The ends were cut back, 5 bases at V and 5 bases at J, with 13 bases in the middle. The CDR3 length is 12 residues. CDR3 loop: CSVRTSGHEQYF. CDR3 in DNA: TGCAGCGTTCGAACCTCGGGGCACGAGCAGTACTTC.

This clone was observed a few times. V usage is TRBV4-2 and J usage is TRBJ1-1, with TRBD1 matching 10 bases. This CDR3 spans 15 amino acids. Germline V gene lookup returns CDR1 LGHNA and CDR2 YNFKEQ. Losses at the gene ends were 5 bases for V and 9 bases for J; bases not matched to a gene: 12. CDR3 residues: CASSGSGTGEMKAFF. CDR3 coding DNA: TGTGCCAGCAGCGGCAGCGGGACAGGGGAAATGAAAGCTTTCTTT.

CDR3 in amino acids: CSAADSSYNEQFF. The CDR3 nucleotides read TGCAGCGCTGCAGATAGCTCCTACAATGAGCAGTTCTTC. The V and J genes are TRBV29-1 and TRBJ2-1; D not certain. This CDR3 has 13 amino acids. The V and J ends lost 7 bases and 0 bases respectively, with 10 bases between them. Germline V gene sequence: CDR1 SQVTM, CDR2 ANQGSEA.

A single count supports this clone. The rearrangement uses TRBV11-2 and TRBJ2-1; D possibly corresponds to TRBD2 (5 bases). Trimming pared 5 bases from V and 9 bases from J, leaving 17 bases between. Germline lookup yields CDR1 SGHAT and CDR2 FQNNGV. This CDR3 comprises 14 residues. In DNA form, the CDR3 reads TGTGCCAGCAGCCCTACTACCCTACGGGGTGAGCAGTTCTTC. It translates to CASSPTTLRGEQFF.